These 5 T cell receptor beta chains were all obtained from the same sample, sequenced in a study of human CD8 memory T cell subsets. Early memory CD8+ T cells that were CCR7+ PD-1+ TIGIT+ and had exhausted-like traits were the TPEX cells. Generation of TCR beta libraries used UMI-labeled 5' RACE. Using the 5' RACE reads, TCRdb records one entry per CDR3 protein without DNA. This table holds 6,000 to 8,500 distinct CDR3 sequences. Material: CD8+ T cells from PBMCs. Receptors originate from a human donor in good health.

This clonotype is classed as medium-sized by frequency. The V gene is TRBV29-1, the J gene TRBJ2-2. In germline, CDR1 is SQVTM, CDR2 ANQGSEA. The CDR3 is 12 amino acids. The CDR3 reads CSVDPNTGELFF.

Measured by frequency, this clonotype is medium-sized. V usage is TRBV18 and J usage is TRBJ1-2; TCRdb selects TRBD1, and the lack of DNA leaves this call unchecked. Per germline, CDR1 KGHSH and CDR2 LQKENI. CDR3 length: 14 residues. CDR3 sequence: CASSPSGQINGYTF. The complete variable domain, with remaining parts taken from reference TRBV18 and TRBJ1-2, reads NAGVMQNPRHLVRRRGQEARLRCSPMKGHSHVYWYRQLPEEGLKFMVYLQKENIIDESGMPKERFSAEFPKEGPSILRIQQVVRGDSAAYFCASSPSGQINGYTFGSGTRLTVV.

This rearrangement joins TRBV4-1 to TRBJ2-7; TCRdb names TRBD1, which stays unverified in the absence of DNA. CDR3 length equals 12 residues. Germline CDR1 MGHRA, CDR2 YSYEKL. The CDR3 region is CASSQEGEEQYF.

This chain uses TRBV14 with TRBJ2-1; TCRdb calls TRBD2, which cannot be checked without DNA. The germline gives CDR1 SGHDN, CDR2 FVKESK. This CDR3 comprises 18 residues. CDR3 sequence: CASSQAGFTSGVLDEQFF.

The V gene is TRBV19, the J gene TRBJ2-7; the TRBD1 assignment by TCRdb is unverifiable without DNA. The germline V gene encodes CDR1 LNHDA and CDR2 SQIVND (reference sequence). This CDR3 is built from 14 residues. This CDR3 is CASSPGGNSYEQYF. The variable domain in full, with the rest retrieved from reference TRBV19 and TRBJ2-7, is DGGITQSPKYLFRKEGQNVTLSCEQNLNHDAMYWYRQDPGQGLRLIYYSQIVNDFQKGDIAEGYSVSREKKESFPLTVTSAQKNPTAFYLCASSPGGNSYEQYFGPGTRLTVT.